This T cell receptor (beta chain) is from a study of T-cell reconstitution after alpha-beta-depleted transplantation in children. The CDR3 contains 18 residues. CDR1 is SGHTA and CDR2 is FQGNSA in the germline V gene. J was trimmed by 6 bases and V by 0 bases; bases with no gene match: 7. The TCRbeta library was prepared with unique molecular identifiers. TCRdb re-called the PCR reads with MiXCR, one entry per CDR3 protein. The table lists about 210,000 distinct CDR3 sequences, roughly a sixth of them singletons. This clonotype was counted a few times. Its antigen is unidentified. The study's findings and limits: It was newly produced T cells that mostly accounted for T-cell counts and diversity one year after transplant. Expanded clones from the graft, numbering several hundred, reportedly supplied alpha-beta T cells about two months after transplant. Surviving recipient T cells and thymic progenitors accounted for the high day-60 TCRbeta diversity observed in some patients.

The receptor was isolated from a male patient aged 2 to 10 who had a stem cell transplant for acute lymphoblastic leukemia, so the T cells may come from the graft donor. Sample: PBMCs, mostly from graft donor cells, taken 360 days after TCRalphabeta/CD19-depleted stem cell transplant. V gene TRBV7-2 combines with J gene TRBJ2-4; 14 bases match TRBD2. DNA for the CDR3: TGTGCCAGCAGCTTAGCGCCGACTAGCGGGGGGGCCGGAAACATTCAGTACTTC. Protein sequence: CASSLAPTSGGAGNIQYF.